The sequence of this T cell receptor beta chain was determined in a study of blood T cell repertoires in COVID-19. Germline V gene lookup returns CDR1 SGHTA and CDR2 FQGNSA. V shed 5 bases, J shed 4 bases, and the junction held 8 bases outside the gene matches. The CDR3 covers 16 residues. Assay used: immunoSEQ multiplex PCR; TCRdb lists only in-frame clones, some missing. This repertoire shows under 100,000 clones, about 78% found once; its top ten account for 35% to 40%. V is TRBV7-2 and J is TRBJ2-1, with TRBD2 identical over 10 bases. The receptor was isolated from a man between 60 and 75 years old with COVID-19, enrolled during active disease. Sequenced sample: peripheral blood. In DNA, the CDR3 is TGTGCCAGCAGCCCGCGAGCTAGCGGGAGTTACAATGAGCAGTTCTTC. Its protein product is CASSPRASGSYNEQFF. Supplemented by reference TRBV7-2 and TRBJ2-1, the full variable domain reads GAGVSQSPSNKVTEKGKDVELRCDPISGHTALYWYRQSLGQGLEFLIYFQGNSAPDKSGLPSDRFSAERTGGSVSTLTIQRTQQEDSAVYLCASSPRASGSYNEQFFGPGTRLTVL.